The 32 T cell receptor beta chains below come from one sample, sequenced in a study of cytomegalovirus exposure and HLA in healthy donors. This table comes from immunoSEQ multiplex PCR, and its TCRdb copy is limited to in-frame clones, with some not included. The repertoire holds under 400,000 clones, with just over 85% as singletons. Sequencing used PBMCs. These receptors were taken from a young woman in good health and CMV-seronegative.

The chain links TRBV5-5 to TRBJ1-3; tentative D call: TRBD1 (6 bases). Trimming left V 2 bases short and J 0 bases short, with 6 bases between. From germline, CDR1 is SGHKS and CDR2 YYEKEE (reference sequence). The CDR3 length is 14 residues. The CDR3 bases are TGTGCCAGCAGCTTAGGGGGCTCTGGAAACACCATATATTTT. It specifies CASSLGGSGNTIYF.

The V gene is TRBV18, the J gene TRBJ1-1, with D possibly being TRBD1 (6 bases). Per the germline V gene, CDR1 is KGHSH and CDR2 is LQKENI. CDR3 length equals 15 residues. V dropped 3 bases and J dropped 2 bases, with 13 bases sitting between them. The chain's CDR3 is CASSPPTGINTEAFF. For the CDR3, the DNA is TGTGCCAGCTCACCGCCGACAGGCATTAACACTGAAGCTTTCTTT.

This clone occurred a few times. The chain recombines TRBV30 with TRBJ1-2; no clear D. The CDR3 runs 13 residues. Germline assignment: CDR1 GTSNPN and CDR2 SVGIG (reference sequence). The V end lost 2 bases, the J end lost 4 bases, and 11 bases lay between the germline ends. The CDR3 reads CAWSLTGSYGYTF. CDR3 coding DNA: TGTGCCTGGAGTCTGACGGGGAGCTATGGCTACACCTTC.

This clone has just a few counts. This rearrangement joins TRBV25-1 to TRBJ1-2, with 9 nucleotides matching TRBD1. The CDR3 has 14 residues. The germline V gene encodes CDR1 MGHDK and CDR2 SYGVNS. The ends lost 3 bases at V and 6 bases at J; junction bases unmatched: 5. The CDR3 is CASSELQGANGYTF. The CDR3 DNA sequence: TGTGCCAGCAGTGAGTTACAGGGGGCGAATGGCTACACCTTC.

The J gene is TRBJ2-6, the V gene TRBV21-1; the table's D call TRBD1 went unverified against the DNA. TRBV21-1 is a known pseudogene. The CDR3 has 16 amino acids. The CDR3 loop is CASSKGTGRGANVLTF. CDR3 nucleotide sequence: TGTGCCAGCAGCAAAGGGACAGGCCGAGGGGCCAACGTCCTGACTTTC.

The genes are TRBV5-1 and TRBJ1-4; tentative D call: TRBD1 (5 bases). The germline V gene encodes CDR1 SGHRS and CDR2 YFSETQ. V lost 2 bases, J lost 5 bases, and 10 bases lay in between. This CDR3 contains 14 residues. Written as DNA, the CDR3 is TGCGCCAGCAGCTTCGGGGGGGACAATGAAAAACTGTTTTTT. Translation gives CASSFGGDNEKLFF.

In its sample, this clone was seen once. The V call is TRBV9, the J call TRBJ2-3, with TRBD2 identical over 7 bases. CDR1 SGDLS and CDR2 YYNGEE come from the germline V gene. The CDR3 runs 16 residues. The J segment lost 2 bases and the V segment lost 4 bases, leaving 10 bases of the junction unmatched. DNA of the CDR3: TGTGCCAGCAGCCAATCTGGGGGAGGGAACACAGATACGCAGTATTTT. It yields the protein CASSQSGGGNTDTQYF.

The chain employs TRBV10-3 and TRBJ2-6; TRBD1 matches at 12 bases. J gave up 4 bases and V 8 bases, and 9 bases lay outside the gene matches. The germline gives CDR1 ENHRY, CDR2 SYGVKD. This CDR3 has 17 amino acids. Written as DNA, the CDR3 is TGTGCCATCTCGGGACAGGGGGCACCAACGGGGGCCAACGTCCTGACTTTC. Protein product: CAISGQGAPTGANVLTF.

This clone was observed a handful of times. Other DNA sequences in the same sample also yield this CDR3. This chain joins TRBV7-9 and TRBJ1-2, with D possibly matching TRBD1 (5 bases). Germline V lookup: CDR1 SEHNR, CDR2 FQNEAQ (reference sequence). Trimming cost V 1 base and J 6 bases, with 6 bases left between them. The CDR3 extends over 12 amino acids. CDR3 DNA: TGTGCCAGCAGCTTAGGGGGCGATGGCTACACCTTC. This translates into CASSLGGDGYTF.

This clone was recorded only once. V gene TRBV29-1 combines with J gene TRBJ1-1; possibly TRBD1 for D (5 bases). Germline V CDR1 and CDR2: SQVTM, ANQGSEA. Trimming stripped 0 bases from V and 0 bases from J, with 20 bases between. CDR3 size: 18 residues. CDR3 in DNA: TGCAGCGTTGAAGATCTGGGCAACTCGGGGGGGATGAACACTGAAGCTTTCTTT. This codes for CSVEDLGNSGGMNTEAFF.

This rearrangement joins TRBV29-1 to TRBJ2-7; 14 bases line up with TRBD2. Germline CDR1 and CDR2: SQVTM and ANQGSEA. There are 15 residues in the CDR3. J gave up 1 base and V 6 bases, and 5 bases lay outside the gene matches. DNA of the CDR3: TGCAGCGTCGTGAGGACTAGCGGGAGGTCCTACGAGCAGTACTTC. Its protein is CSVVRTSGRSYEQYF.

The genes are TRBV7-9 and TRBJ1-5; D perhaps matches TRBD1 (6 bases). There are 15 residues in the CDR3. Trimming removed 4 bases from V and 2 bases from J, with 12 bases in between. In germline, CDR1 is SEHNR, CDR2 FQNEAQ (reference sequence). The CDR3 protein is CASSSQGIGNQPQHF. In DNA, the CDR3 is TGTGCCAGCAGCTCCCAGGGGATCGGCAATCAGCCCCAGCATTTT.

J is TRBJ1-6 and V is TRBV18; possible D gene TRBD1, 5 bases. The V gene lost 2 bases and the J gene lost 5 bases, with 16 bases spanning the gap. The CDR3 extends over 17 amino acids. Germline lookup yields CDR1 KGHSH and CDR2 LQKENI. Here the CDR3 reads CASSPFGQGAHNSPLHF. CDR3 DNA sequence: TGTGCCAGCTCACCATTCGGACAAGGGGCCCATAATTCACCCCTCCACTTT.

V usage is TRBV7-7 and J usage is TRBJ2-3, with D possibly being TRBD2 (5 bases). The germline gives CDR1 SSHAT, CDR2 FNYEAQ (reference sequence). V lost 3 bases and J lost 4, with 8 bases in between. The CDR3 length is 13 residues. DNA for the CDR3: TGTGCCAGCAGCTTTACGGGATCAGATACGCAGTATTTT. It specifies CASSFTGSDTQYF.

The rearrangement links TRBV7-8 to TRBJ2-7, with 12 bases aligning to TRBD1. The V and J ends lost 1 base and 3 bases, in that order; junction bases with no gene match: 4. Germline-derived CDR1 and CDR2 are SGHVS and FQNEAQ. The CDR3 has 16 residues. The CDR3 loop reads CASSLGRDRGHYEQYF. CDR3 DNA sequence: TGTGCCAGCAGCTTAGGGAGGGACAGGGGGCACTACGAGCAGTACTTC.

This chain links TRBV9 with TRBJ2-5; TRBD2 aligns across 12 bases. This CDR3 contains 18 residues. CDR1 is SGDLS, CDR2 YYNGEE, per germline. The junction had 15 bases not matched to a gene; V was cut back by 4 bases and J by 5 bases. The CDR3 loop is CASSLLSSSGGASETQYF. The CDR3 DNA reads as TGTGCCAGCAGCCTTCTAAGTTCTAGCGGGGGGGCAAGTGAGACCCAGTACTTC.

V and J are TRBV4-1 and TRBJ2-2, with 7 bases matching TRBD2. This CDR3 is built from 16 residues. The junction had 10 bases not matched to a gene; V was cut back by 3 bases and J by 6 bases. Germline-derived CDR1 and CDR2 are MGHRA and YSYEKL. For the CDR3, the DNA is TGCGCCAGCAGCCAGGGGCACGCGGGAGTCCCCGGGGAGCTGTTTTTT. This encodes CASSQGHAGVPGELFF.

The chain has TRBV6-5 and TRBJ1-1; D unclear. Germline CDR1 is MNHEY and CDR2 is SVGAGI. V lost 5 bases and J 0 bases, leaving 10 bases between the germline ends. The CDR3 contains 14 residues. The CDR3 loop is CASSGGSMNTEAFF. For the CDR3, the DNA is TGTGCCAGCAGTGGAGGGAGTATGAACACTGAAGCTTTCTTT.

J is TRBJ2-7 and V is TRBV27; the D gene is possibly TRBD1 (6 bases). Looked up from germline, CDR1 is MNHEY and CDR2 is SMNVEV (reference sequence). This CDR3 is 17 amino acids long. Trimming left V 4 bases short and J 6 bases short, with 25 bases between. The DNA of the CDR3 is TGTGCCAGCAGTTCTAGGGGTCGGGGAGACTTAGGGGGCGAGCAGTACTTC. It is translated as CASSSRGRGDLGGEQYF.

The chain couples TRBV2 to TRBJ1-5, with 12 bases fitting TRBD1. From germline, CDR1 is SNHLY and CDR2 FYNNEI. The CDR3 loop spans 20 amino acids. Unmatched junction bases numbered 15, after V lost 4 bases and J lost 2 bases. The CDR3: CASSGSRGQGAIRGNQPQHF. The CDR3 DNA reads as TGTGCCAGCAGTGGATCTAGGGGACAGGGGGCGATTCGAGGCAATCAGCCCCAGCATTTT. The full variable domain, rest sourced from reference TRBV2 and TRBJ1-5, is EPEVTQTPSHQVTQMGQEVILRCVPISNHLYFYWYRQILGQKVEFLVSFYNNEISEKSEIFDDQFSVERPDGSNFTLKIRSTKLEDSAMYFCASSGSRGQGAIRGNQPQHFGDGTRLSIL.

The rearrangement links TRBV19 to TRBJ2-3; D gene uncertain. The CDR3 extends over 14 amino acids. The V end was cut by 2 bases, the J end by 2 bases, with 8 bases between. Looked up from germline, CDR1 is LNHDA and CDR2 is SQIVND (reference sequence). The CDR3 protein is CASSISLTTDTQYF. DNA for the CDR3: TGTGCCAGTAGTATATCCCTAACCACAGATACGCAGTATTTT.

V usage is TRBV4-1 and J usage is TRBJ2-6; 11 bases line up with TRBD2. Per the germline V gene, CDR1 is MGHRA and CDR2 is YSYEKL. The CDR3 is 19 amino acids. J was trimmed by 0 bases and V by 3 bases; bases with no gene match: 7. For the CDR3, the DNA is TGCGCCAGCAGCCACGATCGACTAGCGGGGCACTCTGGGGCCAACGTCCTGACTTTC. Its translation is CASSHDRLAGHSGANVLTF.

This chain joins TRBV27 and TRBJ2-7; D possibly corresponds to TRBD1 (6 bases). CDR3 length: 13 residues. Germline V gene data show CDR1 as MNHEY and CDR2 as SMNVEV (reference sequence). Trimming removed 5 bases from V and 3 bases from J, with 11 bases in between. In DNA, the CDR3 is TGTGCCAGCAGTCTCGACAGGCACTACGAGCAGTACTTC. It specifies CASSLDRHYEQYF.

This chain uses TRBV2 with TRBJ1-5; D might be TRBD1 (6 bases). The CDR3 sequence is 15 residues long. The V gene lost 0 bases and the J gene lost 2 bases, with 8 bases spanning the gap. Germline assignment: CDR1 SNHLY and CDR2 FYNNEI. The CDR3 spells CASSEAGGGNQPQHF. The CDR3 DNA is TGTGCCAGCAGTGAAGCAGGGGGTGGCAATCAGCCCCAGCATTTT.

This chain joins TRBV28 and TRBJ2-7, with D maybe TRBD2 (6 bases). CDR1 is MDHEN and CDR2 is SYDVKM in the germline V gene. The CDR3 is made up of 15 amino acids. V lost 7 bases, J lost 6 bases, and 22 bases lay in between. CDR3 in DNA: TGTGCCAGCACCTCCCCCGGGAGAGACCAGGGCGAGCAGTACTTC. Translated, it gives CASTSPGRDQGEQYF.

The chain recombines TRBV4-1 with TRBJ2-6; the D gene is possibly TRBD1 (5 bases). The germline V gene has CDR1 MGHRA and CDR2 YSYEKL. This CDR3 has 17 amino acids. Between the trimmed V and J ends, which lost 0 bases and 0 bases, there was a span of 9 bases. CDR3 coding DNA: TGCGCCAGCAGCCAAGAGGTGGGGCTCTCTGGGGCCAACGTCCTGACTTTC. Translating it yields CASSQEVGLSGANVLTF.

The chain carries TRBV27 and TRBJ1-1, with D possibly matching TRBD1 (5 bases). The CDR3 has 14 residues. V lost 3 bases to trimming and J lost 4 bases, with 12 bases between them. Germline V gene data show CDR1 as MNHEY and CDR2 as SMNVEV (reference sequence). DNA for the CDR3: TGTGCCAGCAGTTTTATCGGGGGGACCACTGAAGCTTTCTTT. Its protein is CASSFIGGTTEAFF.

The rearrangement joins TRBV7-2 to TRBJ1-2; D not resolved. Looked up from germline, CDR1 is SGHTA and CDR2 is FQGNSA. V was trimmed by 5 bases and J by 4 bases, leaving 11 bases between them. This CDR3 spans 13 amino acids. The DNA of the CDR3 is TGTGCCAGCAGCCCGCAAGACTTCTATGGCTACACCTTC. Its protein product is CASSPQDFYGYTF.

V is TRBV15 and J is TRBJ2-3, with 10 positions matching TRBD2. The ends lost 5 bases at V and 6 bases at J; junction bases unmatched: 17. CDR3 length equals 18 residues. Germline V CDR1 and CDR2: LNHNV, YYDKDF (reference sequence). The CDR3 spells CATSPRRASGGPSDTQYF. The CDR3 DNA reads TGTGCCACCAGCCCTCGCCGGGCTAGCGGGGGCCCCAGCGATACGCAGTATTTT.

The chain links TRBV25-1 to TRBJ2-5, with 9 nucleotides matching TRBD1. The CDR3 runs 17 residues. The ends lost 4 bases at V and 0 bases at J; junction bases unmatched: 9. The germline gives CDR1 MGHDK, CDR2 SYGVNS. Here the CDR3 DNA reads TGTGCCAGCAGTGCCTACCGCGGGACAGGGTACCAAGAGACCCAGTACTTC. Amino acid sequence: CASSAYRGTGYQETQYF.

The chain recombines TRBV11-2 with TRBJ1-2; possible D gene TRBD1, 5 bases. Germline assignment: CDR1 SGHAT and CDR2 FQNNGV. The CDR3 contains 14 residues. Deletions cut 5 bases from V and 4 bases from J, with 14 bases between. The CDR3 spells CASSDFTGVYGYTF. Here the CDR3 DNA reads TGTGCCAGCAGCGATTTTACAGGAGTCTATGGCTACACCTTC.

This chain uses TRBV4-1 with TRBJ2-1, with D perhaps matching TRBD2 (6 bases). Germline CDR1 MGHRA, CDR2 YSYEKL. There are 16 residues in the CDR3. Trimming took 4 bases from V and 1 from J, leaving 14 bases between them. In nucleotides, the CDR3 is TGCGCCAGCAGCCCACGGCCGGGACTGTCCTACAATGAGCAGTTCTTC. This sequence encodes CASSPRPGLSYNEQFF.